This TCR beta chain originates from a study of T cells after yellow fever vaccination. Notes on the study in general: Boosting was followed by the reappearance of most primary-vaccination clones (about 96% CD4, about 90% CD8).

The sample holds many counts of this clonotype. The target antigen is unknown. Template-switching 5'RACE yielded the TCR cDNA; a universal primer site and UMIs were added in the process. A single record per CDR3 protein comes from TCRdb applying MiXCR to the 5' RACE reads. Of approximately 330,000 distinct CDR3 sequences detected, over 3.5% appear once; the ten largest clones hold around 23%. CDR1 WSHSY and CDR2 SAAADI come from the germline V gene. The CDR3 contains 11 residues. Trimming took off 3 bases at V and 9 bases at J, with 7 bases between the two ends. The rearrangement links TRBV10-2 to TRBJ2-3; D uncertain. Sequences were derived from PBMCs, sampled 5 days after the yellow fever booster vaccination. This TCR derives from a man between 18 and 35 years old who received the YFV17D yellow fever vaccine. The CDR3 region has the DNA TGCGCCAGCAGTGAAGCCTTGACGCAGTATTTT. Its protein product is CASSEALTQYF.